Sequencing of this T cell receptor (beta chain) was carried out in a study of cytomegalovirus exposure and HLA in healthy donors. Study-wide background: The same platform was used for the 130 or so validation repertoires as for the approximately 670 first-cohort repertoires, as reported in a later analysis. Overall study findings and caveats: The study listed about 150 cytomegalovirus-associated TCR beta chains.

From the approximately 110-subject validation cohort, which was separate from the approximately 670-subject first cohort, the donors were drawn. Measured with immunoSEQ multiplex PCR; TCRdb has only the in-frame clones, and not every one. The data hold over 150,000 clones, with 86% observed a single time. CDR1 is PRHDT, CDR2 FYEKMQ, per germline (reference sequence). The germline V and J ends were trimmed by 2 bases and 0 bases, with 25 bases remaining between them. The CDR3 length is 20 residues. Concerning this clone itself: Its antigen is undetermined.

The TCR was taken from a human donor in good health. Sequenced material: PBMCs. This chain connects TRBV13 to TRBJ1-2; TRBD1 might be the D (5 bases). CDR3 DNA: TGTGCCAGCAGCTTATGGAGACATTCTTATACCCGGGACTCTAACTATGGCTACACCTTC. This gives the protein CASSLWRHSYTRDSNYGYTF. Full variable domain (remainder filled in from reference TRBV13 and TRBJ1-2): AAGVIQSPRHLIKEKRETATLKCYPIPRHDTVYWYQQGPGQDPQFLISFYEKMQSDKGSIPDRFSAQQFSDYHSELNMSSLELGDSALYFCASSLWRHSYTRDSNYGYTFGSGTRLTVV.